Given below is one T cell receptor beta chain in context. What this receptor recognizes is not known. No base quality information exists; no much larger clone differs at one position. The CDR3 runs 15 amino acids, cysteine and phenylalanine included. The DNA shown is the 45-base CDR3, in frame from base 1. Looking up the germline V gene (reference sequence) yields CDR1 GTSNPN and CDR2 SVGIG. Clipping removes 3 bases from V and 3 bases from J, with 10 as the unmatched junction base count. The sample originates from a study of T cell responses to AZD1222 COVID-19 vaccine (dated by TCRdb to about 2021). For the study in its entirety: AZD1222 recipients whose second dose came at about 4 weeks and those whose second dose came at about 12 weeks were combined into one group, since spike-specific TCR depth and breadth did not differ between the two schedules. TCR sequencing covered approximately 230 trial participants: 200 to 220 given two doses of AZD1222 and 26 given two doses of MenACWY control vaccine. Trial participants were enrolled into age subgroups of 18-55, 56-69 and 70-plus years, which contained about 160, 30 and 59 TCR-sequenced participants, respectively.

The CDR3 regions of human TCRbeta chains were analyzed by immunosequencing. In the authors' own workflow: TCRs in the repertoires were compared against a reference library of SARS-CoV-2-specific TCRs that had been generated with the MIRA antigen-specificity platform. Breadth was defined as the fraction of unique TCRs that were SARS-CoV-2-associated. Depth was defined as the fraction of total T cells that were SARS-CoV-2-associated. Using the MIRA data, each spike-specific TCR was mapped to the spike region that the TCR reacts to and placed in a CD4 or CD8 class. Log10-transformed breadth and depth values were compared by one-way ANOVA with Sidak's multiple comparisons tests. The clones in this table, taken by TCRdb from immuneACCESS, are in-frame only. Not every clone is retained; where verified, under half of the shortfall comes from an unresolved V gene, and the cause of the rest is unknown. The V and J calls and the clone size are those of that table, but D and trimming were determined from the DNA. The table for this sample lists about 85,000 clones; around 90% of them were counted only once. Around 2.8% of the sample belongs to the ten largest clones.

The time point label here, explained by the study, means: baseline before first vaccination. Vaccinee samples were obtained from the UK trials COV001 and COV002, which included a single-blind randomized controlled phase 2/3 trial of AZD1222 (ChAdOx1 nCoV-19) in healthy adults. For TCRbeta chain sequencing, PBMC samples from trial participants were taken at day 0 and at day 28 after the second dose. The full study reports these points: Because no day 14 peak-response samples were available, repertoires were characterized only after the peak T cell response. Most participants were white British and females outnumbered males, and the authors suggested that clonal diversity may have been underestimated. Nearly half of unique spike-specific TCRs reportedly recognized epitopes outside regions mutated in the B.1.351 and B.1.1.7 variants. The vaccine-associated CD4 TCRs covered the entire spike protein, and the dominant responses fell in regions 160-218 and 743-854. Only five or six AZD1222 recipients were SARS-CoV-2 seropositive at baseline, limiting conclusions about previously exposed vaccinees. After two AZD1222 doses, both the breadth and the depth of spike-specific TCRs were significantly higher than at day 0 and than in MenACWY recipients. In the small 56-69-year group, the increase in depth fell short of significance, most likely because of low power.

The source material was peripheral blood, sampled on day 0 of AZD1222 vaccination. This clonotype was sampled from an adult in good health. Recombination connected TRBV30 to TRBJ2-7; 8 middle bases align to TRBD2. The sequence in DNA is TGTGCCTGGAGCCCCCCCCGGAGCGGGAGCTACGAGCAGTACTTC. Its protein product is CAWSPPRSGSYEQYF.